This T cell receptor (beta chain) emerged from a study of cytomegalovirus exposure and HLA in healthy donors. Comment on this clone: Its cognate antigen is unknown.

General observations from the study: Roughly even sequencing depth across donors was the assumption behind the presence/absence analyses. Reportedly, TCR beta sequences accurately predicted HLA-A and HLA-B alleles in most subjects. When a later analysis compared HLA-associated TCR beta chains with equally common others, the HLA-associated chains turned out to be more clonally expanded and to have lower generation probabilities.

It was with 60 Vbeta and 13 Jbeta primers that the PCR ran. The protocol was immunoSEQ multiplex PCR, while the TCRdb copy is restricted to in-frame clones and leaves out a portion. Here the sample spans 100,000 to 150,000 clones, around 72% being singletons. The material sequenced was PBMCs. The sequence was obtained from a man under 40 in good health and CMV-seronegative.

In DNA, the CDR3 is TGTGCCAGCAGCCCCCGAGGGAGGGTAGCGGGGGGGCCGGTAGATACGCAGTATTTT. It yields the protein CASSPRGRVAGGPVDTQYF. The genes are TRBV9 and TRBJ2-3; 11 bases are a match to TRBD2. The CDR3 runs 19 residues. CDR1 SGDLS and CDR2 YYNGEE come from the germline V gene. V dropped 4 bases and J dropped 5; count of bases not matched to a gene: 18.